This section outlines one TCR beta chain sequence together with its context. At survey level, the immunoSEQ assay was run in its v3.0 version. Assay: immunoSEQ multiplex PCR; the TCRdb copy retains only in-frame clones and omits some. The sample consists of 20,000 to 25,000 clones, more than 70% of them appearing once. This sample was included in a study of long-term antiretroviral therapy in people with HIV. Trimming left V 0 bases short and J 4 bases short, with 10 bases between. The CDR3 loop spans 14 amino acids. The germline CDR1 and CDR2 sequences are SGHDT and YYEEEE. The chain carries TRBV5-6 and TRBJ1-1; tentatively, D is TRBD1 (6 bases). This specimen was unsorted PBMCs, taken 2.5 to 2.7 years after starting antiretroviral therapy. This receptor was obtained from a woman aged 45-65 years with HIV. DNA for the CDR3: TGTGCCAGCAGCTTGGACAGGGCCCTCACTGAAGCTTTCTTT. Translating gives CASSLDRALTEAFF.